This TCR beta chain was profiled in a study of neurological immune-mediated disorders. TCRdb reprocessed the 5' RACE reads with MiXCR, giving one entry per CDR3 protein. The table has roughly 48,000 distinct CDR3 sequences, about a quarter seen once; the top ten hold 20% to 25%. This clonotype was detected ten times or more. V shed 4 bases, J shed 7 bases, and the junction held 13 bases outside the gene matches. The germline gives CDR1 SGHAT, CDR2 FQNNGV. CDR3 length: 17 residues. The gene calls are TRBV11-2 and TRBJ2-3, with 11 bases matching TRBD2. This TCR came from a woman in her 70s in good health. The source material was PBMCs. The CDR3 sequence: CASSSQGTSGGLHTQYF. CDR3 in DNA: TGTGCCAGCAGCTCTCAAGGGACTAGCGGAGGACTCCATACGCAGTATTTT.